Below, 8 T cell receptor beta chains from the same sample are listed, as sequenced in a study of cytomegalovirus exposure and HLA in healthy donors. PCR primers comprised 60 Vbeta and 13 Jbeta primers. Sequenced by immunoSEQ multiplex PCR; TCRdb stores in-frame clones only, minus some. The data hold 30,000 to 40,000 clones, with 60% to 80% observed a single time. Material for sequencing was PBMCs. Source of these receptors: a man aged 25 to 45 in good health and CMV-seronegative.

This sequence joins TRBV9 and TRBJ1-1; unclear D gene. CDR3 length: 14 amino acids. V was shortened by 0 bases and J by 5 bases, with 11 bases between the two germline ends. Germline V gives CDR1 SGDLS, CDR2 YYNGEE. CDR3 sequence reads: CASSVESSGTEAFF. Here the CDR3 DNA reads TGTGCCAGCAGCGTAGAATCGTCGGGAACTGAAGCTTTCTTT.

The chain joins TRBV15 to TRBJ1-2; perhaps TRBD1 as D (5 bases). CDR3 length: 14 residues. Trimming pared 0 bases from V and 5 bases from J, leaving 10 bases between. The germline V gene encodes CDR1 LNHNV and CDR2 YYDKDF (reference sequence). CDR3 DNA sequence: TGTGCCACCAGCAGAGACAGGGTAAATTATGGCTACACCTTC. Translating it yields CATSRDRVNYGYTF.

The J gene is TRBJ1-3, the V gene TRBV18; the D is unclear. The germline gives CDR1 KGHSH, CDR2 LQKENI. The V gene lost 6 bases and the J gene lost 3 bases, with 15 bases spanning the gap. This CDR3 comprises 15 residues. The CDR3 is CASSPRREIGNTIYF. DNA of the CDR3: TGTGCCAGCTCCCCGAGACGGGAAATTGGAAACACCATATATTTT.

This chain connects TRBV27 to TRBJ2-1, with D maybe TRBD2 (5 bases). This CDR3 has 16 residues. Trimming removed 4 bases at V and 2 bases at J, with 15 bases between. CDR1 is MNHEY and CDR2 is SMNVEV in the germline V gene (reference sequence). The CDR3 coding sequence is TGTGCCAGCAGTTCCCGCCGCGAGGGAACCTACAATGAGCAGTTCTTC. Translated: CASSSRREGTYNEQFF.

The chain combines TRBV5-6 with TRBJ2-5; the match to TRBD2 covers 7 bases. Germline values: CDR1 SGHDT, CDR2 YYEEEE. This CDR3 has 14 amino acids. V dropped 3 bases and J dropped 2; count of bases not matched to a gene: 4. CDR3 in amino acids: CASSSLAVQETQYF. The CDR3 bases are TGTGCCAGCAGCTCCCTAGCGGTTCAAGAGACCCAGTACTTC.

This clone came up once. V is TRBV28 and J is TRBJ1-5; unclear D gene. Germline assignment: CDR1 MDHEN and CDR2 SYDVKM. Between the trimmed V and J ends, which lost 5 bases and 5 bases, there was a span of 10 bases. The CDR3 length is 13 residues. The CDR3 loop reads CASSHGLDQPQHF. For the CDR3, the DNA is TGTGCCAGCAGTCACGGGTTGGATCAGCCCCAGCATTTT.

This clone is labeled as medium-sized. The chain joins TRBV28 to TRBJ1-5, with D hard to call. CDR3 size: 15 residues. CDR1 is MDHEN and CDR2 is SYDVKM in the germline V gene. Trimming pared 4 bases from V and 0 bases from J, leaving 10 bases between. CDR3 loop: CASSSYSLSNQPQHF. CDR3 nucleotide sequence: TGTGCCAGCAGTTCCTATAGCCTTAGCAATCAGCCCCAGCATTTT.

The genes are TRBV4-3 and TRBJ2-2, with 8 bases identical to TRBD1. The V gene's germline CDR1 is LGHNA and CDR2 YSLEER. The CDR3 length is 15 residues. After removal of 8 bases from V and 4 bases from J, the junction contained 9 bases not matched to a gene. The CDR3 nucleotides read TGCGCCAGCTCCCGGACAGGGCAGGGCACCGGGGAGCTGTTTTTT. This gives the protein CASSRTGQGTGELFF.